The 21 T cell receptor beta chains in this list originate from one sample, sequenced in a study of blood T cells in healthy people across ages. With a J-beta primer mix and a sample-barcoded 5' primer, a second PCR ran 7 to 11 cycles. MiXCR, run by TCRdb on the 5' RACE reads, gives a single entry per CDR3 protein. Among some 1.5 million distinct CDR3 sequences, 28% were seen once, and the ten largest hold more than 6%. What was sequenced was blood. The receptor source for this set is a young woman in good health.

This clonotype was seen more than once but under ten times. One end of the junction fails to match germline, which may point to a read error. V usage is TRBV5-1 and J usage is TRBJ2-5; unclear D gene. The CDR3 is made up of 15 amino acids. Germline loops: CDR1 SGHRS, CDR2 YFSETQ. The CDR3 here is CASNLDPRDQETQYF. The DNA of the CDR3 is TGCGCCAGCAACTTGGATCCTAGGGACCAAGAGACCCAGTACTTC.

The chain couples TRBV5-1 to TRBJ2-3; D gene unclear. The germline V gene encodes CDR1 SGHRS and CDR2 YFSETQ. The CDR3 length is 14 residues. Trimming shortened V by 3 bases and J by 4 bases, and 12 bases separated the two germline ends. As DNA, the CDR3 is TGCGCCAGCAGCTACGGAAACACGGCAGATACGCAGTATTTT. Translating gives CASSYGNTADTQYF.

This clonotype was detected only a few times. The chain recombines TRBV7-2 with TRBJ1-1; 8 bases map to TRBD1. V shed 4 bases and J 5 bases; nucleotides not matched to a gene: 6. The V gene's germline CDR1 is SGHTA and CDR2 FQGNSA. The CDR3 is made up of 14 amino acids. CDR3 loop: CASSYPGGLTEAFF. CDR3 bases: TGTGCCAGCAGCTACCCAGGGGGCTTGACTGAAGCTTTCTTT. The variable domain in full, with the rest retrieved from reference TRBV7-2 and TRBJ1-1, is GAGVSQSPSNKVTEKGKDVELRCDPISGHTALYWYRQSLGQGLEFLIYFQGNSAPDKSGLPSDRFSAERTGGSVSTLTIQRTQQEDSAVYLCASSYPGGLTEAFFGQGTRLTVV.

This clonotype was observed at least ten times. The chain combines TRBV29-1 with TRBJ2-3; D not resolved. CDR3 size: 11 residues. V was trimmed by 5 bases and J by 3 bases, leaving 6 bases between them. The V gene's germline CDR1 is SQVTM and CDR2 ANQGSEA. In nucleotides, the CDR3 is TGCAGCGTTACAGAAACAGATACGCAGTATTTT. It is translated as CSVTETDTQYF.

V and J are TRBV6-5 and TRBJ2-3; D remains ambiguous. The CDR3 contains 14 residues. V gave up 2 bases and J gave up 0 bases, with 6 bases separating them. CDR1 MNHEY and CDR2 SVGAGI come from the germline V gene. The CDR3 DNA reads as TGTGCCAGCAGTTACGGGTATAGCACAGATACGCAGTATTTT. Encoded protein: CASSYGYSTDTQYF.

This chain connects TRBV9 to TRBJ1-1; 7 bases fit TRBD1. CDR3 length: 13 amino acids. The trim removed 4 bases at V and 9 bases at J, leaving 9 bases unmatched. CDR1 is SGDLS and CDR2 is YYNGEE in the germline V gene. CDR3 DNA: TGTGCCAGCAGCACCAACCGGGACAGAAAAGCTTTCTTT. Amino acids: CASSTNRDRKAFF.

J is TRBJ2-7 and V is TRBV20-1; D is tentatively TRBD1 or TRBD2 (5 bases each). This CDR3 region has 17 residues. Germline V lookup: CDR1 DFQATT, CDR2 SNEGSKA (reference sequence). The V end was cut by 0 bases, the J end by 7 bases, with 25 bases between. The CDR3 region is CSARDRVGTSSYNEQYF. The CDR3 DNA reads TGCAGTGCTAGAGATCGTGTCGGGACGAGCTCCTACAATGAGCAGTACTTC.

This clonotype was recorded many times. The rearrangement uses TRBV20-1 and TRBJ2-7; D gene uncertain. The V gene lost 1 base and the J gene lost 7 bases, with 14 bases spanning the gap. The CDR3 extends over 13 amino acids. Germline V CDR1 and CDR2: DFQATT, SNEGSKA (reference sequence). The CDR3, as DNA: TGCAGTGCTAGAGCTCTCAGTCCCGGAGAGCAGTACTTC. Translating it yields CSARALSPGEQYF.

This clonotype showed up just once. The chain couples TRBV7-9 to TRBJ2-1; 7 bases agree with TRBD1. The CDR3 extends over 16 amino acids. V was clipped by 5 bases and J by 9 bases; unmatched bases: 16. Looked up from germline, CDR1 is SEHNR and CDR2 is FQNEAQ (reference sequence). For the CDR3, the DNA is TGTGCCAGCAGCGCCCCGACAGGGTCATCGTATATTGAGCAGTTCTTC. Translated: CASSAPTGSSYIEQFF.

The V call is TRBV5-6, the J call TRBJ1-5, with D perhaps TRBD1 (5 bases). This CDR3 is built from 15 residues. The V end was cut by 0 bases, the J end by 4 bases, with 11 bases between. Germline CDR1 is SGHDT and CDR2 is YYEEEE. The CDR3 DNA sequence: TGTGCCAGCAGCTTGGCGGGGAAGGGGAATCAGCCCCAGCATTTT. As protein: CASSLAGKGNQPQHF.

This clonotype has only a few counts. A much bigger clone sits one base away, suggesting this may be a read error. The rearrangement joins TRBV24-1 to TRBJ2-7, with D hard to call. The germline CDR1 and CDR2 sequences are KGHDR and SFDVKD. The CDR3 contains 12 residues. V lost 9 bases and J lost 7, with 15 bases in between. The DNA of the CDR3 is TGTGCCACCGGAGATCAGTTTGATGAGCAGTACTTC. Translating gives CATGDQFDEQYF.

Remarks on this clonotype: The junction departs from the called germline gene at one end, perhaps through a read error. The chain has TRBV7-2 and TRBJ2-2, with D unresolved. Germline loops: CDR1 SGHTA, CDR2 FQGNSA. The CDR3 has 15 residues. In DNA form, the CDR3 reads TGTGCCAGCAGCTTCGCGGTGCTGAACGCCGGGGAGCTGTTTTTT. Translated, it gives CASSFAVLNAGELFF.

Turning to this clonotype: At one end the junction does not follow the germline gene, possibly because of a read error. V gene TRBV30 combines with J gene TRBJ2-1; TRBD1 agrees at 7 bases. The CDR3 extends over 14 amino acids. Germline V gene sequence: CDR1 GTSNPN, CDR2 SVGIG (reference sequence). This chain's CDR3 is CARSEDRWGNEQFF. CDR3 bases: TGTGCCCGGAGCGAGGACAGGTGGGGGAATGAGCAGTTCTTC.

There are a few counts of this clonotype. The rearrangement uses TRBV6-2 or TRBV6-3 and TRBJ1-4, with 9 bases matching TRBD1. From germline, CDR1 is MNHEY and CDR2 SVGEGT. The CDR3 spans 17 residues. V gave up 6 bases and J gave up 3 bases; unmatched junction bases: 11. The CDR3 coding sequence is TGTGCCAGCAGATCCGGGACAGGGATTATACCTAATGAAAAACTGTTTTTT. Its translation is CASRSGTGIIPNEKLFF.

The chain combines TRBV12-3 or TRBV12-4 with TRBJ1-2, with D hard to call. This CDR3 has 14 amino acids. V gave up 2 bases and J gave up 4 bases, with 11 bases separating them. CDR3 bases: TGTGCCAGCAGTTTACTCCAGGCGAGCTATGGCTACACCTTC. Its translation: CASSLLQASYGYTF.

This rearrangement joins TRBV9 to TRBJ2-1; 10 bases agree with TRBD2. Germline values: CDR1 SGDLS, CDR2 YYNGEE. The CDR3 is 13 residues long. V shed 4 bases, J shed 10 bases, and the junction held 5 bases outside the gene matches. CDR3 DNA sequence: TGTGCCAGCAGCCAAACGACTAGCGGGGAGCAGTTCTTC. It codes for CASSQTTSGEQFF.

This clonotype was counted between two and nine times. The CDR3 protein is CASSTYRGYEQYF. DNA for the CDR3: TGTGCCAGCAGTACTTACAGGGGGTACGAGCAGTACTTC. This chain links TRBV6-6 with TRBJ2-7; 8 positions match TRBD1. Per the germline V gene, CDR1 is MNHNY and CDR2 is SVGAGI (reference sequence). V gave up 5 bases and J gave up 4 bases; unmatched junction bases: 4. CDR3 length equals 13 residues.

This clonotype was seen only a few times. The genes are TRBV7-2 and TRBJ2-5, with D tentatively TRBD1 or TRBD2 (5 bases each). CDR1 SGHTA and CDR2 FQGNSA come from the germline V gene. V gave up 5 bases and J gave up 1 base, with 11 bases separating them. This CDR3 spans 14 amino acids. The CDR3 DNA is TGTGCCAGCAGCGCCCAGGGACCCCAAGAGACCCAGTACTTC. Its translation: CASSAQGPQETQYF.

The rearrangement links TRBV5-1 to TRBJ1-1, with 7 positions matching TRBD1. V was clipped by 0 bases and J by 0 bases; unmatched bases: 5. Germline CDR1 SGHRS, CDR2 YFSETQ. This CDR3 has 16 residues. The CDR3 DNA is TGCGCCAGCAGCTTGGGCAGGGGGGATTTGAACACTGAAGCTTTCTTT. It encodes CASSLGRGDLNTEAFF.

The chain has TRBV20-1 and TRBJ2-1; no definite D call. Per germline, CDR1 DFQATT and CDR2 SNEGSKA (reference sequence). Trimming took 1 base from V and 0 from J, leaving 13 bases between them. This CDR3 comprises 16 residues. This chain's CDR3 is CSARGRQATSYNEQFF. For the CDR3, the DNA is TGCAGTGCTAGAGGAAGGCAGGCCACCTCCTACAATGAGCAGTTCTTC.

This rearrangement joins TRBV29-1 to TRBJ1-1; weak D call: TRBD1 (5 bases). The CDR3 extends over 14 amino acids. The germline V and J ends were trimmed by 7 bases and 1 base, with 16 bases remaining between them. Per the germline V gene, CDR1 is SQVTM and CDR2 is ANQGSEA. CDR3 region: CSAQWGERNTEAFF. The CDR3 DNA reads as TGCAGCGCCCAATGGGGGGAAAGGAACACTGAAGCTTTCTTT. Filled out from reference TRBV29-1 and TRBJ1-1, the complete variable domain reads SAVISQKPSRDICQRGTSLTIQCQVDSQVTMMFWYRQQPGQSLTLIATANQGSEATYESGFVIDKFPISRPNLTFSTLTVSNMSPEDSSIYLCSAQWGERNTEAFFGQGTRLTVV.